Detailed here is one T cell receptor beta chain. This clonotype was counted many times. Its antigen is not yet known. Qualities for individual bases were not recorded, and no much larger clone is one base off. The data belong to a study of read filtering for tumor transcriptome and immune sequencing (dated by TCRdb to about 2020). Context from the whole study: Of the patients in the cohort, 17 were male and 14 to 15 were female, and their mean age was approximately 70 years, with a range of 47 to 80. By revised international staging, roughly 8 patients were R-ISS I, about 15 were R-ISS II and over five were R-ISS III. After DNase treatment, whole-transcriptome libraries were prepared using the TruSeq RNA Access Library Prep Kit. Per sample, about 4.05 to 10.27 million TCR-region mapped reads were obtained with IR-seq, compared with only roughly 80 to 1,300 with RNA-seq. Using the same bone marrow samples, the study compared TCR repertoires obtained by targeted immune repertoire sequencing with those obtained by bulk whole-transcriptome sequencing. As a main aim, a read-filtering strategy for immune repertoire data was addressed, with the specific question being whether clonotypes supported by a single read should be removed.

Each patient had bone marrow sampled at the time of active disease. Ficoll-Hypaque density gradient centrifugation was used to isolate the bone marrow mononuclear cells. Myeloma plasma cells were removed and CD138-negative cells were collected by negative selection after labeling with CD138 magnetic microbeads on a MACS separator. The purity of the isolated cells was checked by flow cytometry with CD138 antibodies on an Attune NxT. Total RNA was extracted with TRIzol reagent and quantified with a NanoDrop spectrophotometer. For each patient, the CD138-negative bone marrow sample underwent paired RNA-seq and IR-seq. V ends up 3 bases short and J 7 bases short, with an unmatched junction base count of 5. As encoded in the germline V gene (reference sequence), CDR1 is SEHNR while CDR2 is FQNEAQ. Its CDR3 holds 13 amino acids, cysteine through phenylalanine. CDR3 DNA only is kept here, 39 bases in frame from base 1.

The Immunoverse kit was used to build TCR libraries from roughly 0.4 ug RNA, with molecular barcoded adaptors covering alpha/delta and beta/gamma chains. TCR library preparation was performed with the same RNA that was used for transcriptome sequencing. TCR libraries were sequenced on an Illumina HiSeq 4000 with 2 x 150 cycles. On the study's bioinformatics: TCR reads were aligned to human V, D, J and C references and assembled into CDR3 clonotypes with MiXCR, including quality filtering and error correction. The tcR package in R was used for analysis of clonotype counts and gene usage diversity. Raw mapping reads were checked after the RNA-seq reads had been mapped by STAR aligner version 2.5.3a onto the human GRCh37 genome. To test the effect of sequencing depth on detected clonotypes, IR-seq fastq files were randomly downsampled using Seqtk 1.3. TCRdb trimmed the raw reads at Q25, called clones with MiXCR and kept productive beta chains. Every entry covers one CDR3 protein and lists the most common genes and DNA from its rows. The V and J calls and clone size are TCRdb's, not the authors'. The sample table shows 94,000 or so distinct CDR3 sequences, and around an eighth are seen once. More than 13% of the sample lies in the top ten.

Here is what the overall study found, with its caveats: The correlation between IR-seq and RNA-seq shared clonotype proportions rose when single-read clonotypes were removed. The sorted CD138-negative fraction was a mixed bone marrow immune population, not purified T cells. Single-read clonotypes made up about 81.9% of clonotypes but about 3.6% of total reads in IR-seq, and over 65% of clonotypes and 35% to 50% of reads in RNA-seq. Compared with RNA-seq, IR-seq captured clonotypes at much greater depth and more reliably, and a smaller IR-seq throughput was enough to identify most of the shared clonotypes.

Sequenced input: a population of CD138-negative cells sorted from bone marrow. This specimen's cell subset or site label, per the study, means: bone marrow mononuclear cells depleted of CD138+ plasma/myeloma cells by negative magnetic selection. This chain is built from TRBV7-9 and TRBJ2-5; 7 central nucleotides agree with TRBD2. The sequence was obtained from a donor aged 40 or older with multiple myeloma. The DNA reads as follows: TGTGCCAGCAGCTTGCGGGAGAGTGGGACCCAGTACTTC. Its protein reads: CASSLRESGTQYF.